This T cell receptor beta chain is drawn from a study of cytomegalovirus exposure and HLA in healthy donors. Findings of the study overall: Segments of the TCR beta V type were, in most cases, productive about 87% or about 30% of the time in an earlier analysis.

A note on this clone: Antigen unknown.

The primer mix had 60 Vbeta and 13 Jbeta primers. Clones were read by immunoSEQ multiplex PCR, and TCRdb kept only the in-frame ones, dropping some. The sample includes tens of thousands of clones, just under 90% seen only once; the top ten take roughly 2.2%. Germline assignment: CDR1 LNHNV and CDR2 YYDKDF (reference sequence). Trimming took off 3 bases at V and 2 bases at J, with 11 bases between the two ends. This CDR3 region has 14 residues. This TCR came from a man younger than 30 in good health and CMV-seronegative. Sequencing was done on a sample of PBMCs. The chain links TRBV15 to TRBJ2-7, with D unresolved. The CDR3 spells CATSRADQTYEQYF. CDR3 DNA: TGTGCCACCAGCAGGGCTGATCAGACCTACGAGCAGTACTTC.